Each of the 5 T cell receptor beta chains below was sequenced from the same sample in a study of blood T cell repertoires in COVID-19. Only in-frame clones appear in the TCRdb table, and some are missing; sequencing was by immunoSEQ multiplex PCR. The sample comprises around 480,000 clones, approximately 88% of which are singletons, and roughly 12% rests with the top ten. The sample taken for sequencing was peripheral blood. The receptor source for this set is a woman in her forties or fifties with COVID-19, enrolled during active disease.

The V and J genes are TRBV6-6 and TRBJ1-6; TRBD1 is a possible D gene (6 bases). The V gene lost 6 bases and the J gene lost 5 bases, with 14 bases spanning the gap. Per the germline V gene, CDR1 is MNHNY and CDR2 is SVGAGI (reference sequence). The CDR3 is made up of 15 amino acids. The CDR3 sequence: CASSPPTGNNSPLHF. CDR3 nucleotides: TGTGCCAGCAGCCCCCCGACAGGAAATAATTCACCCCTCCACTTT.

The V and J genes are TRBV11-1 and TRBJ2-1, with 7 bases fitting TRBD2. The CDR3 extends over 16 amino acids. Trimming cost V 5 bases and J 2 bases; bases outside gene matches: 9. Germline loops: CDR1 SGHAT, CDR2 FQDESV (reference sequence). The CDR3 nucleotides read TGTGCCAGCAGCCCTCGCGGGGGATTAACCTACAATGAGCAGTTCTTC. This sequence encodes CASSPRGGLTYNEQFF.

V gene TRBV6-5 combines with J gene TRBJ2-7; D possibly corresponds to TRBD1 (6 bases). Germline CDR1 and CDR2: MNHEY and SVGAGI. The germline V and J ends were trimmed by 7 bases and 2 bases, with 15 bases remaining between them. The CDR3 length is 14 residues. DNA of the CDR3: TGTGCCAGCACTTGGACAGTGCCGCCCTACGAGCAGTACTTC. Translated: CASTWTVPPYEQYF.

The chain is built from TRBV3-1 (or the pseudogene TRBV3-2) and TRBJ1-4; D may be TRBD1 (5 bases). The length of the CDR3 is 15 residues. The germline V gene has CDR1 LGHDT and CDR2 YNNKEL (reference sequence). V was clipped by 2 bases and J by 3 bases, with 10 bases between them. CDR3 bases: TGTGCCAGCAGCCAAAGCGCAGGGTCTAATGAAAAACTGTTTTTT. As protein: CASSQSAGSNEKLFF.

This sequence joins TRBV7-9 and TRBJ2-1; TRBD2 agrees at 7 bases. Germline V gene data show CDR1 as SEHNR and CDR2 as FQNEAQ (reference sequence). Unmatched junction bases numbered 7, after V lost 5 bases and J lost 0 bases. This CDR3 contains 16 residues. CDR3 region: CASSGPSGSSYNEQFF. The DNA for the CDR3 is TGTGCCAGCAGCGGGCCTAGCGGTAGCTCCTACAATGAGCAGTTCTTC.